Detailed here is one T cell receptor beta chain. Antigen unknown. The treatment denotes: approximately 9-day PBMC culture with coronavirus spike peptide pools or control peptides (ViraFEST assay). The sample originates from a study of vaccination and CD4 T cells after COVID-19. Sequencing of the DNA from cultured CD4+ T cells was carried out with the Oncomine TCR Beta short-read assay. TCRdb redid the calling of the PCR reads with MiXCR, one entry per CDR3 protein. The table shows 15,000 to 20,000 distinct CDR3 sequences, with roughly 40% occurring only once. Germline V CDR1 and CDR2: SEHNR, FQNEAQ (reference sequence). Trimming cost V 0 bases and J 1 base, with 9 bases left between them. The CDR3 loop spans 15 amino acids.

The sample consisted of CD4+ T cells from blood, cultured in vitro. This rearrangement joins TRBV7-9 to TRBJ1-2; D is perhaps TRBD1 (5 bases). The receptor was derived from a human donor who had recovered from COVID-19. DNA of the CDR3: TGTGCCAGCAGCTTAGCTGGGGGTGTTAACTATGGCTACACCTTC. Translated: CASSLAGGVNYGYTF.